This T cell receptor beta chain was recorded in a study of cytomegalovirus exposure and HLA in healthy donors. Study-wide points: Rarity held for most TCR sequences, but there were some public TCRs that occurred in many donors.

The PCR contained 60 Vbeta and 13 Jbeta primers. Measured with immunoSEQ multiplex PCR; TCRdb has only the in-frame clones, and not every one. The repertoire has 90,000 to 140,000 clones, around 80% of them found once; the top ten carry about 5.7%. Looked up from germline, CDR1 is LNHNV and CDR2 is YYDKDF (reference sequence). V lost 0 bases and J lost 8; bases outside the gene matches: 10. The CDR3 spans 17 residues. Concerning this clone: What it binds is not known.

This rearrangement joins TRBV15 to TRBJ2-1, with 10 bases that match TRBD2. This receptor was taken from a male donor in good health and CMV-seronegative. Sequencing input: PBMCs. Here the CDR3 reads CATSRERAGGPRDEQFF. The DNA for the CDR3 is TGTGCCACCAGCAGAGAAAGAGCGGGAGGGCCTAGGGATGAGCAGTTCTTC.